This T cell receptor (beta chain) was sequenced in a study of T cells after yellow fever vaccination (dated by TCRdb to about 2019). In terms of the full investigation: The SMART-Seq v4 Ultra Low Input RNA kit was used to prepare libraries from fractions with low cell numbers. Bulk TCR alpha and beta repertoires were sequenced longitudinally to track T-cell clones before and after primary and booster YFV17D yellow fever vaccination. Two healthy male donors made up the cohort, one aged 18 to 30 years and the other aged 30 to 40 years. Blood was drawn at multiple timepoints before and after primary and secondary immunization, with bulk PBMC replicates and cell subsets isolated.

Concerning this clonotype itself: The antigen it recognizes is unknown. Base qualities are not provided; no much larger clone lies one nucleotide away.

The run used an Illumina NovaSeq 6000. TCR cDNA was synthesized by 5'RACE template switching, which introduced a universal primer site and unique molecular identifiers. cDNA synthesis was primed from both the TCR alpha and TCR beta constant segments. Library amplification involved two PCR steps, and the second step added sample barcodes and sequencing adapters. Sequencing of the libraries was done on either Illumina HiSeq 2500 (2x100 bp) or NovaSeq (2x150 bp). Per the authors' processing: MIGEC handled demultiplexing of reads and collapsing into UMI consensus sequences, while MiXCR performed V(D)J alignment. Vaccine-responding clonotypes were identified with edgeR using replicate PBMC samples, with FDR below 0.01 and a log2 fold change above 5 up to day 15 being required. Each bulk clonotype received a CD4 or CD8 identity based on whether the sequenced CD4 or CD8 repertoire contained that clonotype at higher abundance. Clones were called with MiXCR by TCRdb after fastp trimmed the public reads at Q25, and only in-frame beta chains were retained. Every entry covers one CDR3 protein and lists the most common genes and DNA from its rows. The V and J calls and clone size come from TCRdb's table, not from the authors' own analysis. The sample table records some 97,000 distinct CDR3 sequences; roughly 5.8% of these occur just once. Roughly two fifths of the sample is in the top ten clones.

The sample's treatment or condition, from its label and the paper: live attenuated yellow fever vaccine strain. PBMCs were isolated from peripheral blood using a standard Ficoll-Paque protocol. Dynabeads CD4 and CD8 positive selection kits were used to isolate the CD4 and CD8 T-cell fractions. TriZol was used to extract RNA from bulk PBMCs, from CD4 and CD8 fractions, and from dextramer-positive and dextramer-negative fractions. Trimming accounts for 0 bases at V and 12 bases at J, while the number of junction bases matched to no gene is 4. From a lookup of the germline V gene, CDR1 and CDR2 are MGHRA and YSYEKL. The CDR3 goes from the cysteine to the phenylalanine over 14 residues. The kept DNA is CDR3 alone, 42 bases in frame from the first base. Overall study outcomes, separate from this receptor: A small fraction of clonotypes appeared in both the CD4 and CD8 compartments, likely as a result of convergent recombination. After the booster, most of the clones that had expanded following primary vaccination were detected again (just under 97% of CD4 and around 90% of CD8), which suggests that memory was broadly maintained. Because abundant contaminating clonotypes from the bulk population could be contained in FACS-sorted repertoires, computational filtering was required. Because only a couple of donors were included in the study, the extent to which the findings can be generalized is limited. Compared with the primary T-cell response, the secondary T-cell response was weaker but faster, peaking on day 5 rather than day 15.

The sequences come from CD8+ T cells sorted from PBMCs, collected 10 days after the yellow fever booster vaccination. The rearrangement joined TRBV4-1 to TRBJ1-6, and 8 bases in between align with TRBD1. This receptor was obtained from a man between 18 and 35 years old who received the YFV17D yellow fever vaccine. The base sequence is TGCGCCAGCAGCCAAGATGGGACAGGCCAACCCCTCCACTTT. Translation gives CASSQDGTGQPLHF.